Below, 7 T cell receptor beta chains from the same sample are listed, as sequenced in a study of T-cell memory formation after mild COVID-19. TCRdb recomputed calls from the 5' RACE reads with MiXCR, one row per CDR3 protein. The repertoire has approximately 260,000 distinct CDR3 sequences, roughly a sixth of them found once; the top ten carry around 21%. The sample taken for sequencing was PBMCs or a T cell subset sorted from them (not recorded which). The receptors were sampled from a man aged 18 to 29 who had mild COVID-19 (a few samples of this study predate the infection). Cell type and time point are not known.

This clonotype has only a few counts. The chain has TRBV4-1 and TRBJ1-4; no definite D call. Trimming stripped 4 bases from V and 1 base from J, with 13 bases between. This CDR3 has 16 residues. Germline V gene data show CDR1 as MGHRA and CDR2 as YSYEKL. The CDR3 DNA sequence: TGCGCCAGCAGCCTCTCGGTAGGGCGAACTAATGAAAAACTGTTTTTT. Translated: CASSLSVGRTNEKLFF.

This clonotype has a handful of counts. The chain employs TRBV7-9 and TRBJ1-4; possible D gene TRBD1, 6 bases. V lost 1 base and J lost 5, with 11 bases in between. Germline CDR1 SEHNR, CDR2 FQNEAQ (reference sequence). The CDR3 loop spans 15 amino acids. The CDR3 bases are TGTGCCAGCAGCTTAGATGGCAGGGGCAATGAAAAACTGTTTTTT. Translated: CASSLDGRGNEKLFF.

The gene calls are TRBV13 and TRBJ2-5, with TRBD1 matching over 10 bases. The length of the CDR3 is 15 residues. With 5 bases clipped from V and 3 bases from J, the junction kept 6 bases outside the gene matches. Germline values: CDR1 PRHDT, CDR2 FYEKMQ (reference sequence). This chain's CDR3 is CASSPGTGEEETQYF. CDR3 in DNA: TGTGCCAGCAGCCCAGGGACAGGGGAAGAAGAGACCCAGTACTTC.

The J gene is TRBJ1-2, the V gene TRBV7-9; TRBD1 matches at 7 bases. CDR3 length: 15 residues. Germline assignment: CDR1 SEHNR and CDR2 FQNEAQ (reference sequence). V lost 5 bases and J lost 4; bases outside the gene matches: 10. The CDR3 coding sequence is TGTGCCAGCAGCCCCACCGGGACAGACCTCTATGGCTACACCTTC. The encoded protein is CASSPTGTDLYGYTF.

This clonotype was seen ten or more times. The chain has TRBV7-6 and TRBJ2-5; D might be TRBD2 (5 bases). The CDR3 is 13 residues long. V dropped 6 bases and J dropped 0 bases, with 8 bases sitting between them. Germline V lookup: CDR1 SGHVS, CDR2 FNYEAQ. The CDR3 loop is CASRKTNQETQYF. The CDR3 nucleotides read TGTGCCAGCAGGAAGACTAACCAAGAGACCCAGTACTTC.

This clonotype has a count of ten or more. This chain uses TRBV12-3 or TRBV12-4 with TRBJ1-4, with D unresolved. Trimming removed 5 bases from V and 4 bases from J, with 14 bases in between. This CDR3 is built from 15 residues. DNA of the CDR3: TGTGCCAGCAGTCCAAGAGGTTCCCTTAATGAAAAACTGTTTTTT. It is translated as CASSPRGSLNEKLFF.

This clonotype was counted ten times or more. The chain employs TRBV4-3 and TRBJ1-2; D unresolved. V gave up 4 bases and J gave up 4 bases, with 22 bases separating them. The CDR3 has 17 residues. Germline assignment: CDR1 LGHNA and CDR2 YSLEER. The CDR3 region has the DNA TGCGCCAGCAGCCCTAGCAGGTCGCCTGGTGTGGTCTATGGCTACACCTTC. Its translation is CASSPSRSPGVVYGYTF.